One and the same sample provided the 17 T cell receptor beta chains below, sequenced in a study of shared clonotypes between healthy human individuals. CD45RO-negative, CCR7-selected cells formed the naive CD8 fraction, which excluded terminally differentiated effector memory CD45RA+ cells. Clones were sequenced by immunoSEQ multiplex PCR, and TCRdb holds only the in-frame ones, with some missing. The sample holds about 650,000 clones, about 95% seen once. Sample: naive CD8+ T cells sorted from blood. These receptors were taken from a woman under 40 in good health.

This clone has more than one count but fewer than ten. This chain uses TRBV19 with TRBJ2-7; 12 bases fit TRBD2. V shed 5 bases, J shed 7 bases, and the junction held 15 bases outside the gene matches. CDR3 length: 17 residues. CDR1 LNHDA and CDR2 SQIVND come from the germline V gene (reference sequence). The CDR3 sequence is CASSRRALAGGPQEQYF. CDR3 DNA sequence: TGTGCCAGTAGTCGCCGGGCCCTAGCGGGAGGGCCGCAAGAGCAGTACTTC.

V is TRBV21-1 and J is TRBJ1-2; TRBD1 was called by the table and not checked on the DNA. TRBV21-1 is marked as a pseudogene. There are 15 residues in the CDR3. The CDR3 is CASSKRTPSNYGYTF. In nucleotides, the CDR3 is TGTGCCAGCAGCAAACGGACACCGTCTAACTATGGCTACACCTTC.

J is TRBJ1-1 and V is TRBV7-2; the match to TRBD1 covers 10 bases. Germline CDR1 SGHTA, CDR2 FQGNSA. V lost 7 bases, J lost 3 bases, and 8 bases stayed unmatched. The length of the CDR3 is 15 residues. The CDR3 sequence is CASTLDRGRDTEAFF. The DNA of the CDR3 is TGTGCCAGCACCCTCGACAGGGGGCGGGACACTGAAGCTTTCTTT. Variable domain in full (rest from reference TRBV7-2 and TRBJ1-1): GAGVSQSPSNKVTEKGKDVELRCDPISGHTALYWYRQSLGQGLEFLIYFQGNSAPDKSGLPSDRFSAERTGGSVSTLTIQRTQQEDSAVYLCASTLDRGRDTEAFFGQGTRLTVV.

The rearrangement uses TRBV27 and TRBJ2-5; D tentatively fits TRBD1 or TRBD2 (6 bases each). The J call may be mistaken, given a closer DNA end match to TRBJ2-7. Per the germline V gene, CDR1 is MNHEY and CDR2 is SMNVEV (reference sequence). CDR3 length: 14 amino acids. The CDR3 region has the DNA TGTGCCAGCAGCCGACGGGGGCCCACCTACGAGCAGTACTTC. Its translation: CASSRRGPTYEQYF.

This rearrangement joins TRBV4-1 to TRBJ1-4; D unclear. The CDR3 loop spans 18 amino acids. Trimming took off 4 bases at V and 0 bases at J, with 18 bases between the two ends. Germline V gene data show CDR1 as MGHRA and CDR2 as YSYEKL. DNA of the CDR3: TGCGCCAGCAGCCGCGCCCAAGTCCACACCCCAACTAATGAAAAACTGTTTTTT. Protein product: CASSRAQVHTPTNEKLFF.

CDR3 DNA sequence: TGTGCCAGCAGCCGGCCCCCAGCCCCGAATGAGCAGTTCTTC. Encoded protein: CASSRPPAPNEQFF. The rearrangement joins TRBV5-4 to TRBJ2-1; D not certain. Trimming took 4 bases from V and 7 from J, leaving 15 bases between them. Germline V gene lookup returns CDR1 SGHNT and CDR2 YYREEE (reference sequence). CDR3 length equals 14 residues.

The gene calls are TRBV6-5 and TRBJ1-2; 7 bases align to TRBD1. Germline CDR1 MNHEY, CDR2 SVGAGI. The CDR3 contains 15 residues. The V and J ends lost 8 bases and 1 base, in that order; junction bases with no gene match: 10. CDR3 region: CASRPVAGGNYGYTF. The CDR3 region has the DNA TGTGCCAGCCGCCCGGTGGCAGGGGGTAACTATGGCTACACCTTC.

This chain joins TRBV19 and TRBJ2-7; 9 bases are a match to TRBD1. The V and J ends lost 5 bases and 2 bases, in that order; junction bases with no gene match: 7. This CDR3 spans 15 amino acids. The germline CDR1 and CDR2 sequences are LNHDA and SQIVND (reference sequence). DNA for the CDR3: TGTGCCAGTAGTGCCGGGACAGGGTCCACCTACGAGCAGTACTTC. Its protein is CASSAGTGSTYEQYF.

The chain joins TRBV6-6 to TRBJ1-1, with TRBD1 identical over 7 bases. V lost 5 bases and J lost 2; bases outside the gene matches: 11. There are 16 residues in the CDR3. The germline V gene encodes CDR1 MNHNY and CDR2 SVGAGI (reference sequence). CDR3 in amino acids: CASSKTRGQFNTEAFF. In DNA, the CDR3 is TGTGCCAGCAGTAAAACTAGGGGACAGTTTAACACTGAAGCTTTCTTT.

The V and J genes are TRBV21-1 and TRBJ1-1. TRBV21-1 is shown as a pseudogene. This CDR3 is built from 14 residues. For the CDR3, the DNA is TGTGCCAGCAGCAACAGGGACCTGAACACTGAAGCTTTCTTT. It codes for CASSNRDLNTEAFF.

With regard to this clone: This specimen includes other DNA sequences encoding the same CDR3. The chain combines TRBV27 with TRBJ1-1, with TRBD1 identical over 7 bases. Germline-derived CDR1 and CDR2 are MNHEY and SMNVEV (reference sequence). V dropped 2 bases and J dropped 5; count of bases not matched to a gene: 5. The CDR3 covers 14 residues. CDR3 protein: CASSLRQGGTEAFF. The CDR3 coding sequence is TGTGCCAGCAGTTTACGACAGGGAGGGACTGAAGCTTTCTTT.

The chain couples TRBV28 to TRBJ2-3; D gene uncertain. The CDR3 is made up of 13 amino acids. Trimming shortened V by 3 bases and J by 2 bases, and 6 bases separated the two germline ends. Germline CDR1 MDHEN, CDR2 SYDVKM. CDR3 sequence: CASSFFPTDTQYF. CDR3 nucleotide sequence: TGTGCCAGCAGTTTCTTCCCCACAGATACGCAGTATTTT.

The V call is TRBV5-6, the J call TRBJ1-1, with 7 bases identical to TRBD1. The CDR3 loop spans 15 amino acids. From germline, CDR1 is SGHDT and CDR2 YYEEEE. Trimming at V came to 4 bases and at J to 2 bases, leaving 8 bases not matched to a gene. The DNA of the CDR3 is TGTGCCAGCAGCGGGGGACAGAGTTTCAACACTGAAGCTTTCTTT. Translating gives CASSGGQSFNTEAFF.

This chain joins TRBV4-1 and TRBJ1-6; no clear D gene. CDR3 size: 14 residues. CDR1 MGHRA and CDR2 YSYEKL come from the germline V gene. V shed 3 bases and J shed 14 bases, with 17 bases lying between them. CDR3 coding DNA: TGCGCCAGCAGCCAGATGATGCGGAATTCGGCCCTCCACTTT. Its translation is CASSQMMRNSALHF.

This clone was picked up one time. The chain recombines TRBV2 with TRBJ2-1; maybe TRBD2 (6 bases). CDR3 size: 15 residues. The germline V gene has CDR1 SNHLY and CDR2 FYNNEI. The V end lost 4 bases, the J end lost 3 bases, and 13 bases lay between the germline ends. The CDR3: CASSAGTQLYNEQFF. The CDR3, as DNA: TGTGCCAGCAGTGCCGGGACTCAGCTCTACAATGAGCAGTTCTTC.

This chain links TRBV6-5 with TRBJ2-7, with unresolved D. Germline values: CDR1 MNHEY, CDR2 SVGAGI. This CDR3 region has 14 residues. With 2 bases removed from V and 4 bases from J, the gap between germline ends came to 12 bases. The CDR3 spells CASSYLERVYEQYF. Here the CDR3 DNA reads TGTGCCAGCAGTTACCTAGAAAGGGTATACGAGCAGTACTTC.

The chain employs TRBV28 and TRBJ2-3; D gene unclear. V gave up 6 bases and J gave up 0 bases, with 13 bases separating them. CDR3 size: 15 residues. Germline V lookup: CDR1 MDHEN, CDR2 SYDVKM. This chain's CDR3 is CASRPGRISTDTQYF. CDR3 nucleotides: TGTGCCAGCAGACCCGGCCGGATTAGCACAGATACGCAGTATTTT.